The text below deals with one TCR beta chain. The antigen it binds to is not known. No quality values exist for individual bases; no much larger clone is one base distant. The CDR3 has 12 amino acids, counting the end cysteine and phenylalanine. The kept DNA is CDR3 alone, 36 bases in frame from the first base. This entry comes from a study of Ad26.COV2.S vaccination and SARS-CoV-2 variants (dated by TCRdb to about 2021). The study in broad terms: Donors in the vaccine arm were drawn from COV1001, a multicentre, randomized, double-blind, placebo-controlled phase I-IIa trial testing Ad26.COV2.S in healthy adults. Participants in the trial were split at random into five groups of five each, receiving low-dose or high-dose Ad26.COV2.S once or twice, or else placebo on both occasions. Ad26.COV2.S was administered intramuscularly at 5 x 10^10 or 1 x 10^11 viral particles, either as a single shot or as two shots given 56 days apart. Investigators remained blinded to trial group allocation during experiments and outcome assessment. A total of around 32 samples were included in the TCR-sequenced set, comprising around 19 Ad26.COV2.S vaccine recipients, 5 placebo recipients and 8 SARS-CoV-2 convalescent individuals. Sequencing of the TCRbeta repertoire served to evaluate the specificity and breadth of SARS-CoV-2-reactive T cell receptors following Ad26.COV2.S vaccination. Broad study findings and their caveats: According to the authors, total T cell responses may have been underestimated by the TCR breadth and depth analyses. Non-spike TCR breadth was comparable between vaccine and placebo recipients, consistent with the vaccine containing only spike. Ad26.COV2.S recipients had higher spike-specific TCR breadth than placebo recipients (P = 0.0014). Comparing responses between vaccine doses or regimens was not something the study was powered to do. After vaccination, spike-specific CD8+ and CD4+ T cell responses were reported to show substantial breadth.

The treatment or condition label here, explained by the study, means: around 19 received Ad26.COV2.S at low or high dose, single or two shots; about 5 received placebo; per-sample allocation not given. Repertoires of vaccine and placebo recipients were sequenced from samples taken on day 63 after the first injection. In Cohort 1b, about two dozen adults aged 18-55 years were enrolled at a single site in Boston, USA, between 29 July and 7 August 2020. As a vaccine, Ad26.COV2.S was a replication-incompetent adenovirus type 26 vector that expressed a prefusion-stabilized SARS-CoV-2 spike protein derived from the original Wuhan strain. TCRbeta CDR3 regions were sequenced with the immunoSEQ Assay. After extraction, genomic DNA underwent amplification by bias-controlled multiplex PCR, followed by high-throughput sequencing. The authors processed their data as follows. Collapsing and filtering of sequences were performed to quantify the absolute abundance of each unique TCRbeta CDR3 region. T cell fraction was estimated by normalization of TCRbeta template counts to usable DNA, with usable DNA being measured through amplification of reference genes present in all nucleated cells. Repertoire TCRs were annotated as SARS-CoV-2-specific by exact matching of V gene, CDR3 amino acid sequence and J gene to a known reactive TCR set. The reference SARS-CoV-2 TCR set came from MIRA and was filtered for enrichment in COVID-19-positive ImmuneCODE repertoires, removing public or cross-reactive TCRs. Based on the MIRA antigens, annotated TCRs were further analysed at the level of specific ORF or position within ORF. Breadth was defined as the number of annotated unique rearrangements divided by the total number of unique productive rearrangements, and depth was defined as the summed frequency of the annotated unique rearrangements. Group comparisons of TCR breadth used two-sided Wilcoxon rank-sum tests. In its TCRdb copy, this immuneACCESS table keeps in-frame sequences only and misses some clones. Where compared with another copy, unresolved V genes explain less than half of these, and the others have no known cause. The DNA was the basis for D and trimming; V, J and clone size are from that table. The sample table holds about 450,000 clones, of which approximately 89% were seen once. The ten biggest clones cover around 2.6% of the sample.

The source is a person aged 18-65 years who received the Ad26.COV2.S COVID-19 vaccine or a placebo. The sequenced sample was peripheral blood, obtained in a trial of Ad26.COV2.S vaccine versus placebo. This sequence uses TRBV21-1 and TRBJ2-1; TRBD2 reflects the table's D call only, with no check against the DNA. TRBV21-1 is marked as a pseudogene. The CDR3 loop reads CASSKLTSGQFF. The nucleotides read TGTGCCAGCAGCAAATTGACTAGCGGGCAGTTCTTC.